Sequencing of this T cell receptor (beta chain) was carried out in a study of blood T cell repertoires in COVID-19. At the level of the study: From T cells, B-cell-depleted T cells, or PBMCs came the material, which was cDNA or gDNA.

The assay was immunoSEQ multiplex PCR, and TCRdb's table has in-frame clones only and misses some. The repertoire consists of fewer than 65,000 clones, with approximately 83% occurring once and the leading ten covering about a tenth. Seattle researchers signed up patients amid active infection and tracked them longitudinally. This CDR3 is built from 13 residues. V lost 6 bases and J lost 5, with 11 bases in between. Germline values: CDR1 KGHSH, CDR2 LQKENI. This chain connects TRBV18 to TRBJ2-1; D ambiguous. The receptor's source is a man younger than 45 with COVID-19, enrolled during active disease. Sequenced input: peripheral blood. The CDR3 coding sequence is TGTGCCAGCTCCCTCTTCATAGACAATGAGCAGTTCTTC. Amino acid sequence: CASSLFIDNEQFF.